This TCR beta chain was observed in a study of blood T cell repertoires in COVID-19. On the study more broadly: Donors in the United States, Italy and Spain gave samples during acute or convalescent COVID-19.

Germline-derived CDR1 and CDR2 are MNHEY and SVGAGI. The length of the CDR3 is 15 residues. The trim removed 4 bases at V and 4 bases at J, leaving 9 bases unmatched. Only in-frame clones appear in the TCRdb table, and some are missing; sequencing was by immunoSEQ multiplex PCR. The data contain about 230,000 clones, roughly 83% of them singletons. The specimen sequenced was peripheral blood. The chain recombines TRBV6-5 with TRBJ2-5; 7 bases map to TRBD1. The receptor was isolated from a woman in her seventies with active or convalescent COVID-19. The CDR3, as DNA: TGTGCCAGCAGTTCCTATCACAGGGGTTCAGAGACCCAGTACTTC. This encodes CASSSYHRGSETQYF.